This T cell receptor (beta chain) was captured by sequencing in a study of radiation and T cells in renal cell carcinoma. This clone was seen more than once but under ten times. Generated by immunoSEQ multiplex PCR, the TCRdb table keeps only in-frame clones and is missing some. The sample comprises 40,000 to 60,000 clones, less than 85% of which are singletons, and around 29% rests with the top ten. Stated time point: blood 2 weeks post-SBRT. Treatment noted: 15 Gy SBRT to primary tumor, nephrectomy 4 weeks later. The tumor was a clear cell renal cell carcinoma. V lost 0 bases to trimming and J lost 2 bases; unmatched junction nucleotides: 10. Looked up from germline, CDR1 is SGHRS and CDR2 is YFSETQ. The CDR3 extends over 18 amino acids.

The rearrangement links TRBV5-1 to TRBJ2-3; 9 nucleotides line up with TRBD2. The source of this sequence is a woman in her 70s with renal cell carcinoma. Specimen: blood, collected from a patient whose treatment included radiotherapy and nephrectomy. In nucleotides, the CDR3 is TGCGCCAGCAGCTTGGGCTTTAGCGGGAGCCGGGCCACAGATACGCAGTATTTT. As protein: CASSLGFSGSRATDTQYF.